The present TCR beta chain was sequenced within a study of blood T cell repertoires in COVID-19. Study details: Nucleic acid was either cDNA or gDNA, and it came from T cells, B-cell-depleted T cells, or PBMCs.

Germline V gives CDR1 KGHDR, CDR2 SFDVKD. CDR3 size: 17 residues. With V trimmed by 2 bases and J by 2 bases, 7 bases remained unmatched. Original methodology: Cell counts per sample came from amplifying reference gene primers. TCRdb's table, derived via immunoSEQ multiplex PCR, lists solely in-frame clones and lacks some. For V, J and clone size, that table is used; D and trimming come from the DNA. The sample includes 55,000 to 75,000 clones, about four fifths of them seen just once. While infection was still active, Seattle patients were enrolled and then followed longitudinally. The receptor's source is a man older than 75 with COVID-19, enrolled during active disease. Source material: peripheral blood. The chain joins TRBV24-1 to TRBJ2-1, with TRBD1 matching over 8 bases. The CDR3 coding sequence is TGTGCCACCAGTGATTCGCGGACAGGGTACCCCTACAATGAGCAGTTCTTC. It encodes CATSDSRTGYPYNEQFF.